Listed below are T cell receptor beta chains from one sample, sequenced in a study of T cells in Graves' hyperthyroidism and ophthalmopathy. Each CDR3 protein gets one entry after TCRdb re-called the multiplex PCR reads with MiXCR. The data hold just over 550,000 distinct CDR3 sequences, with 40% to 55% observed a single time. Sequences were obtained from peripheral blood or thyroid tissue (not recorded which). The origin of the receptors is a woman aged 18-35 years with Graves' hyperthyroidism. Both conserved end residues are part of each CDR3. A D gene is named only where the DNA matches it firmly. Clone size, where shown, is once, few, many, or a class for clones that have expanded.

length: 14
V: TRBV20-1
size: .
D: .
J: TRBJ2-7
DNA: TGCAGTGCTAGCGGGAACCTTCTTACCTACGAGCAGTACTTC
CDR3: CSASGNLLTYEQYF

length: 14
V: TRBV10-3
size: .
D: .
J: TRBJ1-1
DNA: TGTGCCATCAGTGAGTCGGTCGGTGTCTCTGAAGCTTTCTTT
CDR3: CAISESVGVSEAFF

length: 13
V: TRBV6-6
size: many
D: .
J: TRBJ1-1
DNA: TGTGCCAGCAGGCAACAGGGGAACACTGAAGCTTTCTTT
CDR3: CASRQQGNTEAFF

length: 12
V: TRBV29-1
size: .
D: .
J: TRBJ1-1
DNA: TGCAGCGTTGCAGGGAGGAACACTGAAGCTTTCTTT
CDR3: CSVAGRNTEAFF

length: 13
V: TRBV2
size: many
D: .
J: TRBJ2-5
DNA: TGTGCCAGCAGTGAAACAGGTCAAGAGACCCAGTACTTC
CDR3: CASSETGQETQYF

length: 14
V: TRBV7-2
size: many
D: TRBD1
J: TRBJ1-2
DNA: TGTGCCAGCAGACGAAGGACAGGACGCGATGGCTACACCTTC
CDR3: CASRRRTGRDGYTF

length: 15
V: TRBV7-2
size: few
D: TRBD1
J: TRBJ1-2
DNA: TGTGCCAGCAGCTTTTCAGGGGGCGCGAACTATGGCTACACCTTC
CDR3: CASSFSGGANYGYTF

length: 13
V: TRBV25-1
size: few
D: .
J: TRBJ1-1
DNA: TGTGCCAGCTCACCACGGAAGACAGCTGAAGCTTTCTTT
CDR3: CASSPRKTAEAFF

length: 14
V: TRBV12-3/TRBV12-4
size: .
D: .
J: TRBJ2-7
DNA: TGTGCCAGCAGTCCCTTTAGCGGAACCTACGAGCAGTACTTC
CDR3: CASSPFSGTYEQYF

length: 14
V: TRBV10-3
size: .
D: TRBD1
J: TRBJ1-1
DNA: TGTGCCATCAGACCCACAGGGGCCGCCCTTGAAGCTTTCTTT
CDR3: CAIRPTGAALEAFF

length: 16
V: TRBV15
size: .
D: .
J: TRBJ1-6
DNA: TGTGCCACCAGCGGACACGGACGCTCTGGGGATTCACCCCTCCACTTT
CDR3: CATSGHGRSGDSPLHF

length: 14
V: TRBV5-1
size: few
D: .
J: TRBJ2-5
DNA: TGCGCCAGCAGCTTGTTGGGGACAACAGAGACCCAGTACTTC
CDR3: CASSLLGTTETQYF

length: 15
V: TRBV20-1
size: .
D: .
J: TRBJ2-7
DNA: TGCAGTGCTCCCGGGACCTCCCCACCCACCTACGAGCAGTACTTC
CDR3: CSAPGTSPPTYEQYF

length: 13
V: TRBV7-2
size: .
D: .
J: TRBJ1-5
DNA: TGTGCCAGCAGCTATGAACTGATTCAGCCCCAGCATTTT
CDR3: CASSYELIQPQHF

length: 13
V: TRBV12-3/TRBV12-4
size: .
D: .
J: TRBJ1-1
DNA: TGTGCCAGCAGTTCGTCGGAGAACACTGAAGCTTTCTTT
CDR3: CASSSSENTEAFF

length: 13
V: TRBV29-1
size: many
D: TRBD2
J: TRBJ2-7
DNA: TGCAGCGTTGAACCTAGCGGGGACTACAAGCAGTACTTC
CDR3: CSVEPSGDYKQYF

length: 15
V: TRBV7-9
size: few
D: .
J: TRBJ1-1
DNA: TGTGCCAGCAGTTACGGGCAGAATCTTCACACTGAAGCTTTCTTT
CDR3: CASSYGQNLHTEAFF

length: 15
V: TRBV7-9
size: .
D: TRBD1
J: TRBJ1-4
DNA: TGTGCCAGCAGCTTAATACAGGGGGGTAATGAAAAACTGTTTTTT
CDR3: CASSLIQGGNEKLFF

length: 14
V: TRBV2
size: .
D: .
J: TRBJ2-2
DNA: TGTGCCAGCAGTGAGCAGGGCCACACCGGGGAGCTGTTTTTT
CDR3: CASSEQGHTGELFF

length: 11
V: TRBV2
size: many
D: .
J: TRBJ1-2
DNA: TGTGCCAGCAGGGCAGGCTATGGCTACACCTTC
CDR3: CASRAGYGYTF

length: 15
V: TRBV29-1
size: .
D: .
J: TRBJ2-7
DNA: TGCAGCGTTAGTGGTGGCGGGATAGCTGAGTACGAGCAGTACTTC
CDR3: CSVSGGGIAEYEQYF

length: 13
V: TRBV15
size: .
D: .
J: TRBJ1-2
DNA: TGTGCCACCAGCAGACCACAGAACTATGGCTACACCTTC
CDR3: CATSRPQNYGYTF

length: 13
V: TRBV5-1
size: .
D: TRBD2
J: TRBJ2-7
DNA: TGCGCCAGCAGCCCCGGGAGGATGAACGAGCAGTACTTC
CDR3: CASSPGRMNEQYF

length: 14
V: TRBV7-3
size: .
D: .
J: TRBJ1-2
DNA: TGCGCCAGCAGCCAAGGGATTACTAACTATGGCTACACCTTC
CDR3: CASSQGITNYGYTF

length: 12
V: TRBV29-1
size: .
D: .
J: TRBJ1-6
DNA: TGCAGCCCGGGCGAGGGGGATTCACCCCTCCACTTT
CDR3: CSPGEGDSPLHF

length: 15
V: TRBV15
size: .
D: .
J: TRBJ1-1
DNA: TGTGCCACCAGCAGAGATCGGGTGGAGTACACTGAAGCTTTCTTT
CDR3: CATSRDRVEYTEAFF

length: 16
V: TRBV9
size: .
D: .
J: TRBJ2-2
DNA: TGTGCCAGCAGCGGACCGACAGGACGGAACACCGGGGAGCTGTTTTTT
CDR3: CASSGPTGRNTGELFF

length: 14
V: TRBV4-1
size: .
D: .
J: TRBJ2-5
DNA: TGCGCCAGCAGCCAAGGGTATAGCCAAGAGACCCAGTACTTC
CDR3: CASSQGYSQETQYF

length: 14
V: TRBV29-1
size: .
D: TRBD1
J: TRBJ1-2
DNA: TGCAGCGTTGAAGATTGGACAGGGGAAAATGGCTACACCTTC
CDR3: CSVEDWTGENGYTF

length: 16
V: TRBV7-9
size: few
D: .
J: TRBJ1-5
DNA: TGTGCCAGCAGCTTGGGGCAGAACCTCCGCAATCAGCCCCAGCATTTT
CDR3: CASSLGQNLRNQPQHF

length: 15
V: TRBV14
size: few
D: .
J: TRBJ2-5
DNA: TGTGCCAGCAGCCAAGACGGGCAGGCTCAAGAGACCCAGTACTTC
CDR3: CASSQDGQAQETQYF

length: 13
V: TRBV7-8
size: many
D: .
J: TRBJ2-5
DNA: TGTGCCAGCAGTCCCGGACAGCAAGAGACCCAGTACTTC
CDR3: CASSPGQQETQYF

length: 13
V: TRBV5-1
size: few
D: .
J: TRBJ1-1
DNA: TGCGCCAGCCGGGCCGGCAGGCAGACTGAAGCTTTCTTT
CDR3: CASRAGRQTEAFF

length: 15
V: TRBV24-1
size: .
D: .
J: TRBJ1-2
DNA: TGTGCCACCAGTGATAAGTACAGGGTCGGCTATGGCTACACCTTC
CDR3: CATSDKYRVGYGYTF

length: 16
V: TRBV7-3
size: .
D: .
J: TRBJ2-6
DNA: TGTGCCAGCAGCCCGGCCCCAGGGACTGGGGCCAACGTCCCGACTTTC
CDR3: CASSPAPGTGANVPTF

length: 14
V: TRBV2
size: once
D: .
J: TRBJ2-2
DNA: TGTGCCAGCGAAGTCAGGCCGAACACCGGGGAGCTGTTTTTT
CDR3: CASEVRPNTGELFF

length: 15
V: TRBV6-2/TRBV6-3
size: .
D: TRBD2
J: TRBJ2-5
DNA: TGTGCCAGCAGTTACCCTAGCGGACTCCAAGAGACCCAGTACTTC
CDR3: CASSYPSGLQETQYF

length: 13
V: TRBV12-3/TRBV12-4
size: few
D: .
J: TRBJ1-2
DNA: TGTGCCAGCAGTTTCCGCAGGGCCCGCGGCTACACCTTC
CDR3: CASSFRRARGYTF

length: 12
V: TRBV11-1
size: .
D: .
J: TRBJ2-7
DNA: TGTGCCAGCCCCACGGGACTGGACGAGCAGTACTTC
CDR3: CASPTGLDEQYF

length: 14
V: TRBV10-3
size: .
D: .
J: TRBJ1-3
DNA: TGTGCCAGCAGTGAAACGGACGGGAGAGACACCATATATTTT
CDR3: CASSETDGRDTIYF

length: 14
V: TRBV2
size: .
D: TRBD2
J: TRBJ2-7
DNA: TGTGCCAGCAGAGACACTAGCGGGAGAGGCGAGCAGTACTTC
CDR3: CASRDTSGRGEQYF

length: 16
V: TRBV25-1
size: few
D: TRBD1
J: TRBJ1-2
DNA: TGTGCCAGCAGCGTCCAAACAGGGGTTCAGATCGATGGCTACACCTTC
CDR3: CASSVQTGVQIDGYTF

length: 18
V: TRBV15
size: few
D: .
J: TRBJ2-2
DNA: TGTGCCACCAGCAGCCCGGGGGGCAGGGGTGCGAACACCGGGGAGCTGTTTTTT
CDR3: CATSSPGGRGANTGELFF